A selection of T cell receptor beta chains follows, all from one sample in a study of blood T cells in healthy people across ages. TCRdb ran MiXCR on the 5' RACE reads and lists one entry per CDR3 protein. The data show about 700,000 distinct CDR3 sequences, less than 40% seen once. The sample taken for sequencing was blood. The source of these receptors is a woman at least 80 years old in good health. Each CDR3 is given with its conserved first and last residue. The D gene is left open where the match is weak. Clone size, where shown, is once, few, many, or a class for clones that have expanded.

>TRBJ2-7|many|TRBV6-1|TRBD1
TGTGCCAGCAGCAACCGGGACAGGGGGAACGAGCAGTACTTC
CASSNRDRGNEQYF
>TRBJ1-2|few|TRBV28|TRBD1
TGTGCCAGCAGTTCTTTGTCGGGACAGGGAAAAGGCTACACCTTC
CASSSLSGQGKGYTF
>TRBJ2-7|many|TRBV5-1|TRBD1
TGCGCCAGCGGACTCTCCGGAGACAGGGGACTCGAGCAGTACTTC
CASGLSGDRGLEQYF
>TRBJ2-1|many|TRBV2|NA
TGTGCCAGCAGCTATATAAGGGGTGAGCAGTTCTTC
CASSYIRGEQFF
>TRBJ2-7|NA|TRBV20-1|TRBD2
TGCAGTGCAACTACCAGCGGGATTACCGAGCAGTACTTC
CSATTSGITEQYF
>TRBJ1-1|NA|TRBV2|NA
TGTGCCAGCAGTGAAGAAATGAGGTTTGGCGCTGAAGCTTTCTTT
CASSEEMRFGAEAFF
>TRBJ1-1|few|TRBV5-5|NA
TGTGCCAGCAGCGTTAACCCGGGCGGGAACACTGAAGCTTTCTTT
CASSVNPGGNTEAFF
>TRBJ2-1|many|TRBV11-1|TRBD1
TGTGCCAGCAGCCCACGGGACAGGGGAGGTGAGCAGTTCTTC
CASSPRDRGGEQFF
>TRBJ2-1|many|TRBV7-2|NA
TGTGCCAGCAGCTTAGTCGGGTATGAGCAGTTCTTC
CASSLVGYEQFF
>TRBJ2-1|NA|TRBV6-5|TRBD2
TGTGCCAGCGGTCGGCGGGGGGCCGGCGGTGAGCAGTTCTTC
CASGRRGAGGEQFF
>TRBJ2-2|NA|TRBV27|TRBD2
TGTGCCAGCAGTTTTTCCCTAGCGGGGGTAAACACCGGGGAGCGGTTTTTT
CASSFSLAGVNTGERFF
>TRBJ1-1|few|TRBV5-1|TRBD1
TGCGCCAGCAGCTTGGCCGGACAGGGGGCAACTGAAGCTTTCTTT
CASSLAGQGATEAFF
>TRBJ2-1|many|TRBV5-1|NA
TGCGCCAGCAGCGTCGCAGGACCGGTCCTAAAAGGAGAGCAGTTCTTC
CASSVAGPVLKGEQFF
>TRBJ2-7|NA|TRBV20-1|TRBD2
TGCAGTGCTAGAGATCGACTAGCGGGGGCCTGCTACGAGCAGTACTTC
CSARDRLAGACYEQYF
>TRBJ1-1|NA|TRBV24-1|NA
TGTGCCACCAGTGGCACCCGGGACGGCGGAGAAGCTGAAGCTTTCTTT
CATSGTRDGGEAEAFF
>TRBJ2-7|NA|TRBV10-3|NA
TGTGCCATCGGCGGTCTTGGCTCCGAGCAGTACTTC
CAIGGLGSEQYF
>TRBJ2-1|many|TRBV5-1|NA
TGCGCCAGCAGCTTGGTGCTTCACAATGAGCAGTTCTTC
CASSLVLHNEQFF
>TRBJ2-4|NA|TRBV10-3|TRBD2
TGTGCCCTCAGTGAGTATAGCGGGTTCGACAATGAGCAGTACTTC
CALSEYSGFDNEQYF
>TRBJ1-2|NA|TRBV5-1|NA
TGCGCCAGCAGCTCATCCAGCTTGAGTAACTATGGCTACACCTTC
CASSSSSLSNYGYTF
>TRBJ2-1|NA|TRBV5-1|TRBD2
TGCGCCAGCAGCTACGGACTAGCGGGTGGGTCCTACGATGAGCAGTTCTTC
CASSYGLAGGSYDEQFF
>TRBJ1-1|few|TRBV7-9|NA
TGTGCCAGCAGGCACTCGGGGGGCACTGAAGCTTTCTTT
CASRHSGGTEAFF
>TRBJ1-2|many|TRBV2|TRBD1
TGTGCCAGCAGTGAAATAGGGGGCCGGGCTAACTATGGCTACACCTTC
CASSEIGGRANYGYTF
>TRBJ2-1|many|TRBV7-3|TRBD2
TGTGCCAGCAGTCTAGCGGGGGGGCCATATGAGCAGTTCTTC
CASSLAGGPYEQFF
>TRBJ2-3|many|TRBV7-3|NA
TGTGCCAGCAGACTTGGGGGTTTCTCCACAGATACGCAGTATTTT
CASRLGGFSTDTQYF
>TRBJ2-3|many|TRBV7-3|TRBD1
TGTGCCAGCAGCTTAGGGCCCGGGCAGGGGGACACAGATACGCAGTATTTT
CASSLGPGQGDTDTQYF
>TRBJ2-1|NA|TRBV3-1|NA
TGTGCCAGCAGCCAAGATCTAGGGTCCTACGAGCAGTTCTTC
CASSQDLGSYEQFF
>TRBJ1-5|many|TRBV6-6|TRBD1
TGTGCCAGCAGTCGGTCCCCTGGGACAGCAGGCAATCAGCCCCAGCATTTT
CASSRSPGTAGNQPQHF
>TRBJ2-4|many|TRBV12-5|NA
TGTGCTAGTGGTTTGGTAGCGACAGCTGCGAGAAACCTAGCCAAAAACATTCAGTACTTC
CASGLVATAARNLAKNIQYF
>TRBJ2-3|NA|TRBV28|NA
TGTGCCACAATCCGAGGGGGAGATACGCAGTATTTT
CATIRGGDTQYF
>TRBJ1-5|many|TRBV9|NA
TGTGCCAGCAGCGTAGGGGATAGCAATCAGCCCCAGCATTTT
CASSVGDSNQPQHF
>TRBJ2-1|few|TRBV13|TRBD2
TGTGCCAGCAGCCTACGGCCCGGACTAGCGGGGATGAATGAGCAGTTCTTC
CASSLRPGLAGMNEQFF
>TRBJ2-7|many|TRBV7-2|NA
TGTGCCAGCAGCTTAAGAGGGTTCGAGCAGTACTTC
CASSLRGFEQYF
>TRBJ1-2|many|TRBV5-4|TRBD1
TGTGCCAGCAGCCCAGGACAGGGTCTTCACTATGGCTACACCTTC
CASSPGQGLHYGYTF
>TRBJ2-1|few|TRBV28|TRBD2
TGTGCCAGCAGTTTTATGACTAGCGGGAGAAAAAGGAACAATGAGCAGTTCTTC
CASSFMTSGRKRNNEQFF
>TRBJ2-7|NA|TRBV20-1|NA
TGCAGTGCTAGAGTCGTCAGCACCTACGAGCAGTACTTC
CSARVVSTYEQYF